This T cell receptor beta chain derives from a study of human T cells and chemical hapten exposure. TCRdb analysed the RACE reads with MiXCR anew, one entry per CDR3 protein. The data contain fewer than 55,000 distinct CDR3 sequences, 9.9% of them singletons. Deletions cut 0 bases from V and 2 bases from J, with 11 bases between. The CDR3 length is 15 residues. Looked up from germline, CDR1 is DFQATT and CDR2 is SNEGSKA (reference sequence). Study findings and constraints: Patch test score showed a positive correlation with PT1 expanded TCR counts.

Stated time point: patch test 3, about 24 weeks after DPC sensitization. Treatment given: therapeutic diphenylcyclopropenone sensitization with weekly scalp DPC. Each patch-test visit's blood sample preceded patch application. Sample donors consisted of patients with alopecia, aged 18 to 70 years, who were suitable for DPC. With respect to this clonotype: Its specificity is not known.

V usage is TRBV20-1 and J usage is TRBJ2-1; D is unclear. This TCR was sampled from a woman aged 40 to 50 with alopecia areata. Some clones in this sample may be carry-over from other donors' samples. Specimen: whole blood, collected in connection with sensitization to the hapten diphenylcyclopropenone (DPC). This chain's CDR3 is CSARESTATYNEQFF. The CDR3 DNA sequence: TGCAGTGCTAGAGAGAGCACAGCCACCTACAATGAGCAGTTCTTC.